The sequence of this T cell receptor beta chain was determined in a study of neoadjuvant anti-PD-1 for oral cavity cancer (dated by TCRdb to the early 2020s). Regarding the study in general: Three to four biweekly doses of nivolumab at 3 mg/kg were mostly administered to patients before curative-intent surgical resection. Patients who did not progress were given a fourth nivolumab dose at about day 43 and had definitive surgical resection on days 50-56. Patients with complete response, partial response or stable disease by RECIST 1.1 were defined as responders, whereas patients with progression were defined as non-responders. A roughly 33% response rate was observed in the parent correlative cohort, in which approximately 11 patients were included. Points the paper makes about the study in general: Only three patients per response group were included in the TCR analyses, and larger cohorts for validation were called for by the authors. Higher pretreatment blood Treg/Th17 ratios correlated with both higher pretreatment blood TCRbeta clonality and lower post-treatment tumor TCRbeta clonality. After neoadjuvant nivolumab, significantly higher T cell clonality (Gini index) was found within PBMCs in non-responders than in responders.

Sequences GTSNPN (CDR1) and SVGIG (CDR2) are obtained from the germline V gene (reference sequence). Counted from cysteine to phenylalanine, this CDR3 has 13 amino acids. This entry keeps only the CDR3 DNA: 39 bases, framed from base 1. For this chain, trimming is 1 base at the V end and 11 bases at the J end, and the number of junction bases without a gene match is 10. A word on this clone: Its antigen has not been determined. Base qualities are not at hand, and no much larger clone is one base apart.

What this sample's time point label stands for: before neoadjuvant nivolumab. None of the patients had received prior systemic or radiation treatment, and all were newly diagnosed with stage II-IVA oral cavity squamous cell carcinoma. The cohort was composed of patients with HPV-negative, locally advanced oral cavity squamous cell carcinoma. Peripheral blood mononuclear cells were analyzed directly and were not maintained or expanded in culture. The samples were drawn from a longitudinal correlative study tied to a single-arm phase II trial testing neoadjuvant nivolumab in oral cavity squamous cell carcinoma. Subject-matched pre- and post-treatment PBMCs and tumors from three responders and three non-responders underwent genomic DNA-based TCRbeta sequencing. Peripheral blood mononuclear cells were drawn once before nivolumab treatment and a second time after treatment, when surgery took place. Genomic DNA was isolated from PBMCs using the Maxwell RSC DNA from Cells kit.

For deep sequencing, PBMC libraries mostly used about 490 ng of input genomic DNA, with six replicates for each sample. TCRbeta libraries were prepared with the immunoSEQ hsTCRbeta kit according to the manufacturer's instructions. The completed libraries were mixed into a single pool at 3 nM, then sequenced with an Illumina NovaSeq 6000 S4 flow cell. From the authors' description of their analysis: The immunoSEQ Analyzer handled quality control and preprocessing of the raw data. The analysis was restricted to productive rearrangements, with each unique CDR3 amino acid sequence defining a clonotype. Using the R package tcR, the researchers computed the Gini-Simpson index as their estimate of repertoire clonality. Student's t test was used to compare Gini indices, and Pearson correlation was used to assess associations with tumor size change. Drawn from immuneACCESS, this table holds only the in-frame rearrangements with V and J called that TCRdb kept. Clones are partly lost; checked studies trace under half to an unresolved V gene and leave the rest unexplained. For V, J and clone size, that table is used; D and trimming come from the DNA. The sample contains roughly 7,000 clones, about 80% of them found a single time. The ten largest clones capture 3% to 4% of the sample.

The sample was PBMCs, taken before nivolumab (anti-PD-1) treatment. The TCR sequence derives from a person between 35 and 79 years old with oral cavity squamous cell carcinoma. The chain joins TRBV30 to TRBJ1-1; 7 junctional bases match TRBD1. Read as DNA, the sequence is TGTGCCTGGAGTGGGACTTTAACAGGGGCGGCTTTCTTT. Translated, it reads CAWSGTLTGAAFF.